Listed below are T cell receptor beta chains from one sample, sequenced in a study of blood T cell repertoires in COVID-19. The repertoire was sequenced with immunoSEQ multiplex PCR; TCRdb's copy has only in-frame clones and lacks some. The table includes roughly 430,000 clones, around 90% detected once. The sequenced sample was PBMCs or T cells enriched from blood (not recorded which). The receptors originated from a woman between 40 and 50 years old with acute COVID-19. CDR3s include the opening cysteine and the closing phenylalanine or tryptophan. A D gene is named only where the DNA matches it firmly. Clone size is stated in some rows and not others, as once, few, many or a class when expanded.

size,length,V,D,J,CDR3,DNA
.,17,TRBV7-2,TRBD2,TRBJ2-1,CASRLSGGASLYNEQFF,TGTGCCAGCAGGCTTAGCGGGGGGGCGAGTCTCTACAATGAGCAGTTCTTC
.,15,TRBV6-5,.,TRBJ2-1,CASSYAVRSYNEQFF,TGTGCCAGCAGTTACGCCGTGCGTTCCTACAATGAGCAGTTCTTC
once,14,TRBV7-9,TRBD2,TRBJ2-7,CASSLPGLASEQYF,TGTGCCAGCAGCTTACCTGGACTAGCCTCCGAGCAGTACTTC
.,13,TRBV27,.,TRBJ1-6,CASSLQSNSPLHF,TGTGCCAGCAGTTTACAGTCTAATTCACCCCTCCACTTT
.,11,TRBV13,TRBD1,TRBJ2-7,CASSGQVEQYF,TGTGCCAGCAGCGGACAGGTCGAGCAGTACTTC
.,14,TRBV6-1,TRBD2,TRBJ2-1,CASSAASGGGEQFF,TGTGCCAGCAGTGCAGCTAGCGGGGGAGGTGAGCAGTTCTTC
.,17,TRBV2,TRBD2,TRBJ2-3,CASSLQTSGGAWDTQYF,TGTGCCAGCAGTTTACAGACTAGCGGGGGGGCTTGGGATACGCAGTATTTT
.,15,TRBV19,TRBD1,TRBJ1-5,CASSRTGVGNQPQHF,TGTGCCAGTAGTAGAACAGGGGTGGGCAATCAGCCCCAGCATTTT
.,14,TRBV27,TRBD1,TRBJ1-1,CASSWGQSNTEAFF,TGTGCCAGCAGTTGGGGACAGTCGAACACTGAAGCTTTCTTT
once,13,TRBV30,.,TRBJ2-5,CAWSVSVQETQYF,TGTGCCTGGAGTGTATCAGTCCAAGAGACCCAGTACTTC